This T cell receptor beta chain is drawn from a study of shared clonotypes between healthy human individuals. General study findings and limits: With a handful of donors compared, around 4.7% of naive CD4 clonotypes were shared. Researchers sampled blood only, noting tissue repertoires likely differ. The four-donor shared clonotypes exceeded non-shared clonotypes in generation probability, with non-shared ones scoring lower. Compared with memory subsets, naive subsets generally had larger estimated richness.

Notes on this clone: The antigen is unknown.

This CDR3 comprises 14 residues. The germline CDR1 and CDR2 sequences are KGHSH and LQKENI. Trimming left V 3 bases short and J 5 bases short, with 8 bases between. The repertoire was sequenced with immunoSEQ multiplex PCR; TCRdb's copy has only in-frame clones and lacks some. The top ten clones hold 0.1% to 0.15% of a sample with about 2 million clones, around 95% of them seen once. Sequenced: naive CD4+ T cells sorted from blood. Documented subset: CD45RA+ positively selected. The J gene is TRBJ1-6, the V gene TRBV18; no firm D call. The source is a young man in good health. CDR3 protein: CASSPGQHNSPLHF. As DNA, the CDR3 is TGTGCCAGCTCACCCGGGCAGCATAATTCACCCCTCCACTTT.